A selection of T cell receptor beta chains follows, all from one sample in a study of cytomegalovirus exposure and HLA in healthy donors. The protocol was immunoSEQ multiplex PCR, while the TCRdb copy is restricted to in-frame clones and leaves out a portion. The sample consists of some 120,000 clones, 9.5% of them appearing once. Specimen: PBMCs. The source is a young man in good health and CMV-seronegative. Each CDR3 is given with its conserved first and last residue. Each record gives: CDR3 DNA, CDR3 protein, clone size, V gene, D gene, J gene. D genes are given only for firm matches. Expanded clones are given a class, and other clones once, few, many or no size at all.

TGTGCCAGTAGTCCCTCCCCAGGGCCGCCCCAGCATTTT | CASSPSPGPPQHF | - | TRBV19 | - | TRBJ1-5
TGTGCCAGCAGGACGACAGACACCGGGGAGCTGTTTTTT | CASRTTDTGELFF | - | TRBV27 | - | TRBJ2-2
TGTGCCAGCAGTTGGAGGACAGTGTATATGAACACTGAAGCTTTCTTT | CASSWRTVYMNTEAFF | few | TRBV28 | - | TRBJ1-1
TGTGCCAGCTCACCAGTGGCAGGACAGGGTGTTCTAAGCGATCAGCCCCAGCATTTT | CASSPVAGQGVLSDQPQHF | - | TRBV18 | TRBD1 | TRBJ1-5
TGTGCCAGCAGTGAAGTTCAGGGGGGCACTGAAGCTTTCTTT | CASSEVQGGTEAFF | few | TRBV6-1 | TRBD1 | TRBJ1-1
TGTGCCAGCAGCTTAAGACAGGGCCATCAGCCCCAGCATTTT | CASSLRQGHQPQHF | few | TRBV7-2 | TRBD1 | TRBJ1-5
TGTGCCAGCAGCTCGCTAGCTCGGGATATCTATGAGCAGTTCTTC | CASSSLARDIYEQFF | few | TRBV5-4 | - | TRBJ2-1
TGTGCCAGCAGCGGGGCGGGGGGGAGCTCCTACAATGAGCAGTTCTTC | CASSGAGGSSYNEQFF | - | TRBV7-9 | TRBD2 | TRBJ2-1
TGCGCCAGCAGCTCGGGCACAGGGACCGGGGAGACCCAGTACTTC | CASSSGTGTGETQYF | - | TRBV5-1 | - | TRBJ2-5
TGTGCCAGCAGCTTGAGAGCCACCGGGGAGCTGTTTTTT | CASSLRATGELFF | few | TRBV5-6 | - | TRBJ2-2
TGTGCCTGGGACGACTCAACGGAGGAGCTGTTTTTT | CAWDDSTEELFF | - | TRBV30 | - | TRBJ2-2
TGTGCCAGCAGCTTGGGGGGGGAAAACATTCAGTACTTC | CASSLGGENIQYF | - | TRBV5-6 | - | TRBJ2-4
TGTGCCTGGAGTGTAGATATAGCAGATACGCAGTATTTT | CAWSVDIADTQYF | - | TRBV30 | - | TRBJ2-3
TGTGCCATCCAGGCCCCGAACACTGAAGCTTTCTTT | CAIQAPNTEAFF | few | TRBV28 | - | TRBJ1-1
TGTGCCAGCTCACCTGGGGGGACTAGCGACACCGGGGAGCTGTTTTTT | CASSPGGTSDTGELFF | - | TRBV18 | TRBD2 | TRBJ2-2
TGTGCCAGCAGCTTAGACGGTCTTGACTTCCTCCAAGAGGCCCAGTACTTC | CASSLDGLDFLQEAQYF | - | TRBV11-2 | - | TRBJ2-5
TGTGCCAGCAGCCGGGAGGGACGTGGATTATATGGCTACACCTTC | CASSREGRGLYGYTF | few | TRBV14 | - | TRBJ1-2
TGTGCCAGCAGTTATAGGGCGTCCGGAGGGGAGACCCAGTACTTC | CASSYRASGGETQYF | - | TRBV6-5 | - | TRBJ2-5
TGCGCCAGCAGCGGCGCGGAGAACACTGAAGCTTTCTTT | CASSGAENTEAFF | - | TRBV5-1 | - | TRBJ1-1
TGTGCCAGCAGTTCTGGTAATGGCCTCGGGACCCAGCATTTT | CASSSGNGLGTQHF | few | TRBV6-5 | - | TRBJ1-5
TGCGCCAGCAGCCAAGATCGAATACAGGGGAGTGAAAAACTGTTTTTT | CASSQDRIQGSEKLFF | few | TRBV4-3 | TRBD1 | TRBJ1-4
TGTGCCTGGAGTGTACGGGGAGGGTCCAATGAGCAGTTCTTC | CAWSVRGGSNEQFF | few | TRBV30 | TRBD2 | TRBJ2-1
TGTGCCAGCAGCGAGGACAGATCCTACGAGCAGTACTTC | CASSEDRSYEQYF | - | TRBV25-1 | - | TRBJ2-7
TGCGCCAGCAGCCAAGACTGGCGGAGTGAAGCTTTCTTT | CASSQDWRSEAFF | few | TRBV4-3 | - | TRBJ1-1
TGTGCCTGGAGTGGAGGGGGGGGGACTAACATTCAGTACTTC | CAWSGGGGTNIQYF | - | TRBV30 | - | TRBJ2-4
TGTGCCAGCTCACCACCGGGGCCGACTTACGAGCAGTACTTC | CASSPPGPTYEQYF | - | TRBV18 | - | TRBJ2-7
TGTGCCAGCAGTTCGGTGACAGACTATGGCTACACCTTC | CASSSVTDYGYTF | - | TRBV2 | - | TRBJ1-2
TGTGCCAGCAGTGAATCGCCTAGCGGGAGGAGGAATGAGCAGTTCTTC | CASSESPSGRRNEQFF | - | TRBV25-1 | TRBD2 | TRBJ2-1
TGTGCCAGTAGTATAGATCCACAGACCTTCTATGGCTACACCTTC | CASSIDPQTFYGYTF | - | TRBV19 | - | TRBJ1-2
TGTGCCAGCAGCTTACTGCAGGGAGGCTATGGCTACACCTTC | CASSLLQGGYGYTF | few | TRBV7-9 | - | TRBJ1-2
TGTGCCAGCAGTCGACTAGCGATCGGCACAGATACGCAGTATTTT | CASSRLAIGTDTQYF | - | TRBV6-5 | TRBD2 | TRBJ2-3
TGTGCCAGTACCTCTCTGGACAGGCAGAACACTGAAGCTTTCTTT | CASTSLDRQNTEAFF | - | TRBV19 | TRBD1 | TRBJ1-1
TGTGCCATCAGTGGTCAGGGGGGAAATCAGCCCCAGCATTTT | CAISGQGGNQPQHF | few | TRBV10-3 | TRBD1 | TRBJ1-5
TGTGCCGCCGACAGGGGGACTATGAACACTGAAGCTTTCTTT | CAADRGTMNTEAFF | - | TRBV30 | TRBD1 | TRBJ1-1
TGCAGCGTTGTAGAGTCGGGAGGGGGCTATGGCTACACCTTC | CSVVESGGGYGYTF | few | TRBV29-1 | - | TRBJ1-2
TGTGCCAGCAGTTCCCTCTTTGGGACTAGAGGCGAGCAGTACTTC | CASSSLFGTRGEQYF | few | TRBV27 | TRBD2 | TRBJ2-7
TGTGCCAGCAGCACACACCTAGGACAGGGGGCAGTTGGCTACACCTTC | CASSTHLGQGAVGYTF | - | TRBV5-5 | TRBD1 | TRBJ1-2
TGTGCCAGCAACGTAGCGGGCACAGATACGCAGTATTTT | CASNVAGTDTQYF | few | TRBV5-4 | - | TRBJ2-3
TGTGCCAGCAGCCCCTGGACAGGGGGCGACGAGCAGTACTTC | CASSPWTGGDEQYF | - | TRBV7-6 | TRBD1 | TRBJ2-7
TGTGCCTGGACCGGGAGTGGAGATACGCAGTATTTT | CAWTGSGDTQYF | - | TRBV30 | - | TRBJ2-3
TGTGCCAGCACCGATACTAGCGGGGATAGCACAGATACGCAGTATTTT | CASTDTSGDSTDTQYF | few | TRBV27 | TRBD2 | TRBJ2-3
TGTGCCAGTAGTAACCTCGGGACAGGGCCATCACCCCTCCACTTT | CASSNLGTGPSPLHF | - | TRBV19 | TRBD1 | TRBJ1-6
TGTGCCACCAGTTACTACCCGGGACAGTTCAATGAGCAGTTCTTC | CATSYYPGQFNEQFF | few | TRBV15 | TRBD1 | TRBJ2-1
TGTGCCAGCAGCCCCGGAGGGGTGGGGGCCTACGAGCAGTACTTC | CASSPGGVGAYEQYF | few | TRBV2 | - | TRBJ2-7
TGTGCCAGCAGTTTCCTCCGGTACGAGCAGTACTTC | CASSFLRYEQYF | - | TRBV7-2 | - | TRBJ2-7
TGCGCCAGCAGCCAAGTCAGGGGCGGCAATTCACCCCTCCACTTT | CASSQVRGGNSPLHF | few | TRBV4-3 | - | TRBJ1-6
TGTGCCAGCAGCTCTGACAGAGACAATTCCTACGAGCAGTACTTC | CASSSDRDNSYEQYF | - | TRBV7-9 | - | TRBJ2-7
TGTGCCAGCAGTGAAGTCCGACAGTTTCATGAAAAACTGTTTTTT | CASSEVRQFHEKLFF | few | TRBV25-1 | - | TRBJ1-4
TGCGCCAGCAGTAAGACTAGCGGGGGAGTGGAGACCCAGTACTTC | CASSKTSGGVETQYF | - | TRBV5-1 | TRBD2 | TRBJ2-5
TGTGCCAGCAGCTTAGGGGCAGGGGCAGGGTACGAAAAACTGTTTTTT | CASSLGAGAGYEKLFF | - | TRBV7-9 | - | TRBJ1-4
TGCGCCAGCAGCCCCCGTGGGGGGGGCCGAACAGATACGCAGTATTTT | CASSPRGGGRTDTQYF | few | TRBV4-1 | - | TRBJ2-3
TGTGCCAGCAGCTTAGGGGGGCGGAACACTGAAGCTTTCTTT | CASSLGGRNTEAFF | - | TRBV7-6 | - | TRBJ1-1
TGCGCCAGCAGCTTGGCCATCGGAAGCGGGGGCACAGATACGCAGTATTTT | CASSLAIGSGGTDTQYF | - | TRBV5-1 | TRBD2 | TRBJ2-3
TGTGCCAGCTCACCGCTAGCGATGAGCACAGATACGCAGTATTTT | CASSPLAMSTDTQYF | - | TRBV18 | - | TRBJ2-3
TGTGCCAGCAGCATGGACAGGGGGGGAGGGCCCCAGCATTTT | CASSMDRGGGPQHF | - | TRBV5-8 | TRBD1 | TRBJ1-5